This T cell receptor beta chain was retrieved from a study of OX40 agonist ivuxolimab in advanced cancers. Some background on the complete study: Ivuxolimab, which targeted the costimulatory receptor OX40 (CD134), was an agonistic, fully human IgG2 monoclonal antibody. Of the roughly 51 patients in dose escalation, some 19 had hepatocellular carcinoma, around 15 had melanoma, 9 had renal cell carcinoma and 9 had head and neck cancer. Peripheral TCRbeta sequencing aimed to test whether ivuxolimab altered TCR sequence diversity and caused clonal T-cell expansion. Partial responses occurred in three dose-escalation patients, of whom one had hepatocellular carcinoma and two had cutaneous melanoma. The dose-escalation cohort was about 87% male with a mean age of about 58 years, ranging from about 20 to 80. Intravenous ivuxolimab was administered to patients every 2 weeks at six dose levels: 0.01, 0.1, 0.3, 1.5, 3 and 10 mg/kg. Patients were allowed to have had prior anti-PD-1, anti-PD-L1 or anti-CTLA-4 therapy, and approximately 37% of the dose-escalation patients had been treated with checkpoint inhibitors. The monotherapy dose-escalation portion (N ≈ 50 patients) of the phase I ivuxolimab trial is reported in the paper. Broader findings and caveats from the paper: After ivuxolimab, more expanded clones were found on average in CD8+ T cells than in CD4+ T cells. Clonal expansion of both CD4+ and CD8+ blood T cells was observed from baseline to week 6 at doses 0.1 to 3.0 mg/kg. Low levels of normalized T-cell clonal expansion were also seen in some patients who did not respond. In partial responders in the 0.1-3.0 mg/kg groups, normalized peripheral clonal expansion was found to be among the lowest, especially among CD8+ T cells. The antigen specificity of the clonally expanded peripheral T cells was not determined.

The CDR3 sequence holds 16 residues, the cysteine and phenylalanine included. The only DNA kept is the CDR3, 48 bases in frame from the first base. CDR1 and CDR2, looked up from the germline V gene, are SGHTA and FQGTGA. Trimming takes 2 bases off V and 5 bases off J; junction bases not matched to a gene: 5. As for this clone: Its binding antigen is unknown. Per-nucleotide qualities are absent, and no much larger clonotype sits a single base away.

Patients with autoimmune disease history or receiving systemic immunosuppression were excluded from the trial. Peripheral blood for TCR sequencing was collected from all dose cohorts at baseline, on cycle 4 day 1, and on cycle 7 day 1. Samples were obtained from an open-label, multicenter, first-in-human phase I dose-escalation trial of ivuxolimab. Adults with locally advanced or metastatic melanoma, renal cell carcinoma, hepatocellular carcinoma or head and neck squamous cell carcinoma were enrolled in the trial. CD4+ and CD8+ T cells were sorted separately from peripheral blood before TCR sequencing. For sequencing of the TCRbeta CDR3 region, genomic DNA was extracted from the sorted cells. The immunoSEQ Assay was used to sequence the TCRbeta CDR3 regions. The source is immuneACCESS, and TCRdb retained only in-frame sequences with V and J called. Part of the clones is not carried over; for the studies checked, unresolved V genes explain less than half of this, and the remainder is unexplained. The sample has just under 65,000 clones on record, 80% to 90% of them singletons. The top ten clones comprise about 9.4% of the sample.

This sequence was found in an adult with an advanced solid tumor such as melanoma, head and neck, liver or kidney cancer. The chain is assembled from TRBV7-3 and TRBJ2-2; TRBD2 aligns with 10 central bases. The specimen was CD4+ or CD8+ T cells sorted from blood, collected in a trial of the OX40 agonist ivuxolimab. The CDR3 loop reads CASSLASGRVTGELFF. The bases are TGTGCCAGCAGCTTAGCTAGCGGGAGAGTAACCGGGGAGCTGTTTTTT.